This is a list of T cell receptor beta chains from one sample in a study of somatic mutations in cytotoxic T cells in rheumatoid arthritis. Produced via immunoSEQ multiplex PCR; TCRdb's table is partial and in-frame only. The repertoire holds around 4,000 clones, with around 80% as singletons. Source material: CD8+ T cells sorted from blood. Receptors were obtained from a woman aged 60 to 75 with rheumatoid arthritis. Each CDR3 is given with its conserved first and last residue. The D gene is left open where the match is weak. Clone sizes are given selectively: once, few, many, or a class where the clone is expanded.

j_gene,abundance,v_gene,d_gene,CDR3nt,CDR3aa
TRBJ2-3,-,TRBV11-2,TRBD2,TGTGCCAGCAGCCCCTGGGTTAGCGGGGGGGCCGGAGATACGCAGTATTTT,CASSPWVSGGAGDTQYF
TRBJ2-5,-,TRBV9,-,TGTGCCGGCAGCAAGGACAGTTTAGATGCCGAGACTCAGTACTTC,CAGSKDSLDAETQYF
TRBJ2-7,-,TRBV29-1,TRBD1,TGCAGCGTTGAAGAGCTGACAGGGGGGGCCTACGAGCAGTACTTC,CSVEELTGGAYEQYF
TRBJ1-1,-,TRBV27,TRBD1,TGTGCCAGCAGTTTATCGACAGGGGCGGGGAAGAGGGAAGCTTTCTTT,CASSLSTGAGKREAFF
TRBJ2-2,-,TRBV19,-,TGTGCCAGTAGTATAGGCGGGTACGGGGAGCTGTTTTTT,CASSIGGYGELFF
TRBJ2-3,-,TRBV7-6,TRBD2,TGTGCCAGCAGCTTAGAGACTAGCACGGATACGCAGTATTTT,CASSLETSTDTQYF
TRBJ2-4,-,TRBV29-1,TRBD1,TGCAGCGTGAGGACAGGGCAAAACATTCAGTACTTC,CSVRTGQNIQYF
TRBJ1-1,once,TRBV7-8,-,TGTGCTGGGAGCGGCGGGGTGGTGAACACTGAAGCTTTCTTT,CAGSGGVVNTEAFF
TRBJ2-2,-,TRBV6-4,TRBD2,TGTGCCAGCAGTGAGGTAGCGGGGGCTACCGGGGAGCTGTTTTTT,CASSEVAGATGELFF
TRBJ1-5,-,TRBV6-1,TRBD1,TGTGCCAGCAGTGACTGGACAGGGGTAAGCAATCAGCCCCAGCATTTT,CASSDWTGVSNQPQHF
TRBJ1-3,-,TRBV14,TRBD1,TGTGCCAGCAGCGAGGGACAGGGGGCAAGAAACACCATATATTTT,CASSEGQGARNTIYF
TRBJ2-1,-,TRBV10-3,-,TGTGCCATCAGTGAGTCGAGTGAGGGAAATGAGCAGTTCTTC,CAISESSEGNEQFF
TRBJ1-2,-,TRBV2,TRBD1,TGTGCCATACATAACAGGGGAAACTATGGCTACACCTTC,CAIHNRGNYGYTF
TRBJ1-5,-,TRBV27,-,TGTGCCAGCAGTCCCCTGGATAGAGGTAATCAGCCCCAGCATTTT,CASSPLDRGNQPQHF
TRBJ1-2,-,TRBV29-1,-,TGCAGCGTGTGGGGGGTGGATTACGATGGCTACACCTTC,CSVWGVDYDGYTF
TRBJ1-5,-,TRBV7-9,-,TGTGCCAGCAGCCCGGGGGTCCAGAAATTTCAGCCCCAGCATTTT,CASSPGVQKFQPQHF
TRBJ2-3,-,TRBV28,-,TGTGCCAGCAGTTCCAGCTTGGAGTCTGGCACAGATACGCAGTATTTT,CASSSSLESGTDTQYF
TRBJ2-7,-,TRBV6-5,-,TGTGCCAGCAGTTACGGGGCTAGCGTACATTCGGACGAGCAGTACTTC,CASSYGASVHSDEQYF
TRBJ1-6,-,TRBV30,-,TGTGCCAGAAACGAACAGGGTCAATGGTCACCCCTCCACTTT,CARNEQGQWSPLHF
TRBJ1-5,-,TRBV7-2,-,TGTGCCAGCAGCTTAGCTGGCAGGGATTCTCAGCCCCAGCATTTT,CASSLAGRDSQPQHF
TRBJ1-1,-,TRBV5-1,TRBD1,TGCGCCAGCAGCTTGGGGACAGGGGGCGCTGGCACTGAAGCTTTCTTT,CASSLGTGGAGTEAFF
TRBJ2-1,-,TRBV4-1,-,TGCGCCAGCAGCCAAGATGCTGAAGGCGGGGCTGCCTACAATGAGCAGTTCTTC,CASSQDAEGGAAYNEQFF
TRBJ2-1,-,TRBV9,TRBD2,TGTGCCAGCAGCACCGGTGTGGGGGGGGGCAATGAGCAGTTCTTC,CASSTGVGGGNEQFF
TRBJ1-2,-,TRBV6-5,-,TGTGCCAGCAGTGAACACGGGAACTATGGCTACACCTTC,CASSEHGNYGYTF
TRBJ2-5,-,TRBV5-4,-,TGTGCCAGCAGCTTCACGGGTTCCCTTCAAGAGACCCAGTACTTC,CASSFTGSLQETQYF
TRBJ2-3,-,TRBV6-5,TRBD1,TGTGCCAGCAGTAGGACAGGAGACACAGATACGCAGTATTTT,CASSRTGDTDTQYF
TRBJ1-1,-,TRBV5-4,TRBD1,TGTGCCAGCAGCCCCCCGGGACAGGGGAACACTGAAGCTTTCTTT,CASSPPGQGNTEAFF
TRBJ1-2,once,TRBV5-1,-,TGCGCCAGCAGCTTGGGCGGCGAAGTCTATGGCTACACCTTC,CASSLGGEVYGYTF
TRBJ2-1,once,TRBV4-1,TRBD1,TGCGCCAGCAGCCAGGACAGGGGGCAATATAATGAGCAGTTCTTC,CASSQDRGQYNEQFF
TRBJ1-3,-,TRBV19,TRBD1,TGTGCCAGTAGTATCGGGACAGGGTCTTACTCTGGAAACACCATATATTTT,CASSIGTGSYSGNTIYF
TRBJ1-1,-,TRBV6-6,-,TGTGCCAGCAGGACCCCGACAGCTGTGGAGAACACTGAAGCTTTCTTT,CASRTPTAVENTEAFF
TRBJ2-1,-,TRBV5-4,TRBD2,TGTGCCAGCAGCTCGAGGGACGGGGGGACCTACAATGAGCAGTTCTTC,CASSSRDGGTYNEQFF
TRBJ2-7,-,TRBV10-2,TRBD1,TGCGCCAGCAGTGAGATCCAGGACAGGGCCTACGAGCAGTACTTC,CASSEIQDRAYEQYF
TRBJ2-7,-,TRBV7-6,TRBD2,TGTGCCAGCAGCCCGGGGGGGTCGGGCGAGCAGTACTTC,CASSPGGSGEQYF
TRBJ2-1,-,TRBV9,-,TGTGCCAGCAGCGCACCGTCCCTAGCCGGGGGTGAGCAGTTCTTC,CASSAPSLAGGEQFF
TRBJ2-1,-,TRBV15,TRBD1,TGTGCCACCAGCGTGTACAGGGGCTCCTACAATGAGCAGTTCTTC,CATSVYRGSYNEQFF
TRBJ2-3,few,TRBV7-6,-,TGTGCCAGCAGCTTAGATACTCCTACAGATACGCAGTATTTT,CASSLDTPTDTQYF
TRBJ1-4,-,TRBV30,-,TGTGCCTGGAAGGAGGGCGGCTCCGATGAAAAACTGTTTTTT,CAWKEGGSDEKLFF
TRBJ1-2,-,TRBV4-1,-,TGCGCCAGCAGCCGAATGACAGCGACCTTGTATGGCTACACCTTC,CASSRMTATLYGYTF
TRBJ1-5,once,TRBV7-9,TRBD1,TGTGCCAGCAGTCCCGACAGGGTTGGAGGCAATCAGCCCCAGCATTTT,CASSPDRVGGNQPQHF
TRBJ2-2,few,TRBV29-1,-,TGCAGCGTCGTCGTTACGATGACTAAATCCAACACCGGGGAGCTGTTTTTT,CSVVVTMTKSNTGELFF
TRBJ2-1,-,TRBV27,-,TGTGCCAGCAAGTTTTACGTACAGGGAACGGACAATGAGCAGTTCTTC,CASKFYVQGTDNEQFF
TRBJ2-3,-,TRBV27,-,TGTGCCAGCAGTTCCCGAGGCTTCACAGATACGCAGTATTTT,CASSSRGFTDTQYF
TRBJ2-1,-,TRBV11-2,TRBD1,TGTGCCAGCAGCCCAAATAGGGACAGTCTATACAATGAGCAGTTCTTC,CASSPNRDSLYNEQFF
TRBJ2-5,-,TRBV7-8,-,TGTGCCAGCAGCCAGCAAGAGACCCAGTACTTC,CASSQQETQYF
TRBJ1-5,-,TRBV2,-,TGTGCCAGCACCCTCGGGGGGCGCTCCAATCAGCCCCAGCATTTT,CASTLGGRSNQPQHF
TRBJ2-3,-,TRBV28,-,TGTGCCAGCAGTTCCTACCGGACAGCACCCCCAGATACGCAGTATTTT,CASSSYRTAPPDTQYF
TRBJ2-1,few,TRBV4-1,TRBD1,TGCGCCAGCAGCCACCGGGACAGCAATGAGCAGTTCTTC,CASSHRDSNEQFF
TRBJ2-2,-,TRBV5-4,TRBD2,TGTGCCAGCAGCCGACCTAGCGGGGAGTACACCGGGGAGCTGTTTTTT,CASSRPSGEYTGELFF
TRBJ2-1,-,TRBV6-4,-,TGTGCCAGCAGTTCGAGCTCCTACAATGAGCAGTTCTTC,CASSSSSYNEQFF
TRBJ2-3,-,TRBV7-2,TRBD2,TGTGCCAGCAGCCCCCGCGGGGGAGGGGACGCAGATACGCAGTATTTT,CASSPRGGGDADTQYF
TRBJ1-4,-,TRBV2,-,TGTGCCAGCAGGGGCAAGGGGCCTAATGAAAAACTGTTTTTT,CASRGKGPNEKLFF
TRBJ2-2,-,TRBV6-4,TRBD2,TGTGCCAGCAGTGACTCGACGGGGGGCACCGGGGAGCTGTTTTTT,CASSDSTGGTGELFF